Listed below are T cell receptor beta chains from one sample, sequenced in a study of blood T cell repertoires in COVID-19. TCRdb keeps only in-frame clones here, not all; method: immunoSEQ multiplex PCR. This sample yields approximately 460,000 clones, of which 80% to 90% are seen a single time; about 0.91% belongs to the top ten. Sequencing was carried out using peripheral blood. These receptors were collected from a man aged 18 to 35 with COVID-19, enrolled during active disease. Each CDR3 is given with its conserved first and last residue. Each record gives: J gene, V gene, D gene, CDR3 protein. The D gene is left open where the match is weak.

>TRBJ1-1|TRBV7-2|TRBD1
CASSLLGQGEINTEAFF
>TRBJ2-7|TRBV18|NA
CASSHGQTYEQYF
>TRBJ1-6|TRBV4-1|NA
CASSDSGTYNSPLHF
>TRBJ2-7|TRBV5-1|NA
CASSLESPGEQYF
>TRBJ2-7|TRBV5-1|TRBD1
CASAPGQGSYEQYF
>TRBJ2-3|TRBV2|NA
CASSPEHLGTQYF
>TRBJ2-3|TRBV13|TRBD1
CASSLAGQGYTDTQYF
>TRBJ1-1|TRBV5-5|TRBD1
CASSLKPGTGGLAEAFF
>TRBJ1-1|TRBV18|NA
CASSPSHRATEAFF
>TRBJ2-4|TRBV25-1|TRBD1
CATETGGGIQYF
>TRBJ2-3|TRBV18|TRBD2
CASSPAGGPADTQYF
>TRBJ2-3|TRBV27|NA
CASSLSFGGSDTQYF
>TRBJ2-1|TRBV5-1|NA
CASSLLDTSYNEQFF
>TRBJ2-7|TRBV3-1/TRBV3-2|NA
CASSPAGTTYEQYF
>TRBJ1-2|TRBV7-9|NA
CASSLGVAGFGGYTF
>TRBJ1-5|TRBV6-5|NA
CASRDRNQPQHF
>TRBJ2-7|TRBV11-2|TRBD1
CASSRDRGYEQYF
>TRBJ1-1|TRBV7-9|NA
CASSTYGGGRSTEAFF
>TRBJ2-1|TRBV19|NA
CASSRQQGPYNEQFF
>TRBJ1-1|TRBV19|TRBD1
CASSIGQGRMGGEAFF
>TRBJ1-2|TRBV4-2|NA
CASSQGGAQAGNGYTF
>TRBJ2-7|TRBV7-6|TRBD2
CASSLGASGSGEQYF
>TRBJ2-1|TRBV11-2|TRBD2
CASSSTLAGGKFSYNEQFF
>TRBJ2-1|TRBV7-2|NA
CASSLGTTQLRNEQFF
>TRBJ1-2|TRBV7-9|NA
CASSLRGYTF
>TRBJ2-5|TRBV2|TRBD2
CASSEAIAGGTQYF
>TRBJ1-5|TRBV7-5|NA
CVRSLARSQADPPQHF
>TRBJ2-1|TRBV12-3/TRBV12-4|NA
CASSLSGHEQFF
>TRBJ2-7|TRBV5-1|TRBD1
CASSPGQNSGEQYF